Below are 25 T cell receptor beta chains sequenced from a single sample in a study of blood T cell repertoires in COVID-19. Using immunoSEQ multiplex PCR, the repertoire was profiled, and TCRdb retains in-frame clones only, with some absent. The profile shows 140,000 to 150,000 clones, 85% to 90% of them singletons. Sequencing used peripheral blood. These receptors originate from a human donor in a cohort sampled during active COVID-19.

The V gene is TRBV6-5, the J gene TRBJ2-3; TRBD2 aligns across 8 bases. Germline assignment: CDR1 MNHEY and CDR2 SVGAGI. V was pared by 8 bases and J by 5 bases, with 9 bases of the junction left unmatched. The CDR3 covers 14 residues. The CDR3 loop is CASSPGGPRDTQYF. The DNA for the CDR3 is TGTGCCAGCTCGCCGGGAGGGCCAAGAGATACGCAGTATTTT.

This chain links TRBV3-1 (or the pseudogene TRBV3-2) with TRBJ2-7; D is unresolved. The ends were cut back, 4 bases at V and 3 bases at J, with 16 bases in the middle. Germline V gives CDR1 LGHDT, CDR2 YNNKEL (reference sequence). This CDR3 spans 15 amino acids. CDR3 sequence reads: CASSPRVGISYEQYF. DNA of the CDR3: TGTGCCAGCAGCCCCCGGGTGGGTATTAGCTACGAGCAGTACTTC.

The rearrangement links TRBV18 to TRBJ1-4; no firm D call. Germline V gene data show CDR1 as KGHSH and CDR2 as LQKENI. This CDR3 spans 14 amino acids. V gave up 1 base and J gave up 7 bases, with 10 bases separating them. CDR3 sequence reads: CASSPRAGSEKLFF. In nucleotides, the CDR3 is TGTGCCAGCTCACCACGAGCGGGTAGTGAAAAACTGTTTTTT.

The chain employs TRBV29-1 and TRBJ2-5; TRBD2 agrees at 8 bases. Germline CDR1 reads SQVTM; CDR2 reads ANQGSEA. V trimming: 4 bases; J trimming: 3 bases; junction bases outside the gene matches: 7. The CDR3 runs to 14 residues. The CDR3 region has the DNA TGCAGCGTTGCGTCCGGGGGGGGCAAAGAGACCCAGTACTTC. This gives the protein CSVASGGGKETQYF.

J is TRBJ1-5 and V is TRBV2, with 7 positions matching TRBD1. The CDR3 runs 16 residues. J lost 3 bases, V lost 5 bases, and 10 bases had no gene match. Germline lookup yields CDR1 SNHLY and CDR2 FYNNEI. CDR3 sequence: CASSLQGGADNQPQHF. CDR3 coding DNA: TGTGCCAGCAGTCTTCAAGGGGGCGCCGACAATCAGCCCCAGCATTTT.

The J gene is TRBJ2-7, the V gene TRBV7-8, with 8 bases matching TRBD2. The germline CDR1 and CDR2 sequences are SGHVS and FQNEAQ. With 3 bases clipped from V and 4 bases from J, the junction kept 5 bases outside the gene matches. The CDR3 runs 14 residues. CDR3 in amino acids: CASSLPGGLYEQYF. CDR3 coding DNA: TGTGCCAGCAGCTTGCCGGGAGGGCTTTACGAGCAGTACTTC.

V gene TRBV4-2 combines with J gene TRBJ2-1, with TRBD1 identical over 7 bases. Trimming at V came to 2 bases and at J to 4 bases, leaving 11 bases not matched to a gene. Per the germline V gene, CDR1 is LGHNA and CDR2 is YNFKEQ. This CDR3 contains 17 residues. The CDR3 DNA is TGTGCCAGCAGCCAACCCAGGACAGGCCTTTTTTACAATGAGCAGTTCTTC. It yields the protein CASSQPRTGLFYNEQFF.

The chain joins TRBV19 to TRBJ2-2, with TRBD2 identical over 10 bases. The germline CDR1 and CDR2 sequences are LNHDA and SQIVND (reference sequence). V was clipped by 2 bases and J by 3 bases; unmatched bases: 6. The CDR3 totals 17 residues. This chain's CDR3 is CASSILSGGAYTGELFF. DNA of the CDR3: TGTGCCAGTAGTATATTAAGCGGGGGGGCCTACACCGGGGAGCTGTTTTTT.

This rearrangement joins TRBV28 to TRBJ1-1, with D possibly matching TRBD1 (6 bases). This CDR3 is built from 15 residues. Looked up from germline, CDR1 is MDHEN and CDR2 is SYDVKM. V was shortened by 7 bases and J by 5 bases, with 20 bases between the two germline ends. CDR3 nucleotide sequence: TGTGCCAGCACAGACCCCAGGGGAGTCGGTACTGAAGCTTTCTTT. It is translated as CASTDPRGVGTEAFF.

This clone appeared a single time. This chain connects TRBV4-3 to TRBJ2-3; D might be TRBD2 (5 bases). Germline V gives CDR1 LGHNA, CDR2 YSLEER. V lost 3 bases, J lost 3 bases, and 13 bases lay in between. This CDR3 region has 15 residues. CDR3: CASSQGAPETDTQYF. The DNA of the CDR3 is TGCGCCAGCAGCCAGGGAGCCCCGGAGACAGATACGCAGTATTTT.

This sequence joins TRBV9 and TRBJ2-5; tentative D call: TRBD1 (6 bases). V lost 7 bases and J 2 bases, leaving 18 bases between the germline ends. The CDR3 is 15 amino acids. Germline values: CDR1 SGDLS, CDR2 YYNGEE. The CDR3, as DNA: TGTGCCAGCCCTCGGGCACAGGGCCAACAAGAGACCCAGTACTTC. It translates to CASPRAQGQQETQYF.

The chain carries TRBV28 and TRBJ2-7; D gene unclear. The CDR3 spans 14 residues. V was cut by 4 bases and J by 1 base, with 11 bases left in between. Germline CDR1 MDHEN, CDR2 SYDVKM. The CDR3 sequence: CASSSPGFSYEQYF. CDR3 coding DNA: TGTGCCAGCAGTTCTCCTGGCTTTTCCTACGAGCAGTACTTC.

The V and J genes are TRBV24-1 and TRBJ2-1; 8 bases align to TRBD2. The CDR3 is 13 amino acids. The germline CDR1 and CDR2 sequences are KGHDR and SFDVKD. Unmatched junction bases numbered 6, after V lost 12 bases and J lost 3 bases. CDR3 amino acids: CASRGGNYNEQFF. In DNA form, the CDR3 reads TGTGCCTCTCGCGGGGGGAACTACAATGAGCAGTTCTTC.

The rearrangement joins TRBV6-4 to TRBJ2-1; 11 positions match TRBD2. The junction had 13 bases not matched to a gene; V was cut back by 7 bases and J by 5 bases. The V gene's germline CDR1 is MRHNA and CDR2 SNTAGT. This CDR3 is 17 amino acids long. The CDR3 nucleotides are TGTGCCAGCAAGAGGAACGGGGCTAGCGGGGGGAACAATGAGCAGTTCTTC. It encodes CASKRNGASGGNNEQFF.

V gene TRBV4-1 combines with J gene TRBJ1-1, with D unclear. The V end lost 2 bases, the J end lost 1 base, and 8 bases lay between the germline ends. Germline assignment: CDR1 MGHRA and CDR2 YSYEKL. The length of the CDR3 is 14 residues. In nucleotides, the CDR3 is TGCGCCAGCAGCCAAAGTGGTAGGAACACTGAAGCTTTCTTT. Protein sequence: CASSQSGRNTEAFF.

The CDR3 DNA reads TGTGCCAGCTCACCACTCTCCGGGCAGGGTAACGGGTTCGGAAACACCATATATTTT. It encodes CASSPLSGQGNGFGNTIYF. The chain has TRBV18 and TRBJ1-3, with a possible D match to TRBD1 (5 bases). CDR3 length: 19 amino acids. Deletions cut 1 base from V and 4 bases from J, with 23 bases between. Germline V gene sequence: CDR1 KGHSH, CDR2 LQKENI.

This clone was recorded a few times. This chain connects TRBV19 to TRBJ2-7; D not resolved. Germline V gene data show CDR1 as LNHDA and CDR2 as SQIVND (reference sequence). The CDR3 consists of 14 residues. Trimming shortened V by 3 bases and J by 3 bases, and 12 bases separated the two germline ends. The CDR3 is CASSIESSSYEQYF. In DNA, the CDR3 is TGTGCCAGTAGTATTGAGAGTAGCAGCTACGAGCAGTACTTC.

The DNA of the CDR3 is TGTGCCAGCAGCGTAGAGGGAGAGGGGGCAGATGAAAAACTGTTTTTT. Translated, it gives CASSVEGEGADEKLFF. The rearrangement uses TRBV7-8 and TRBJ1-4; 7 nucleotides line up with TRBD1. The length of the CDR3 is 16 residues. V lost 5 bases to trimming and J lost 6 bases; unmatched junction nucleotides: 12. Looked up from germline, CDR1 is SGHVS and CDR2 is FQNEAQ.

The gene calls are TRBV7-2 and TRBJ2-1; 11 nucleotides agree with TRBD2. This CDR3 spans 15 amino acids. V shed 5 bases and J 8 bases; nucleotides not matched to a gene: 8. In germline, CDR1 is SGHTA, CDR2 FQGNSA. The CDR3 spells CASSDTSGSLYEQFF. The DNA of the CDR3 is TGTGCCAGCAGCGATACTAGCGGGAGTCTCTATGAGCAGTTCTTC.

The J gene is TRBJ1-2, the V gene TRBV5-4; D gene unclear. Germline-derived CDR1 and CDR2 are SGHNT and YYREEE (reference sequence). Trimming removed 0 bases from V and 2 bases from J, with 14 bases in between. The CDR3 length is 16 residues. The CDR3 DNA follows: TGTGCCAGCAGCTTGGATAGGCGGGTGGGCAACTATGGCTACACCTTC. Encoded protein: CASSLDRRVGNYGYTF.

This clone has only one observation. The chain is built from TRBV11-2 and TRBJ1-2; TRBD1 agrees at 9 bases. In germline, CDR1 is SGHAT, CDR2 FQNNGV. The CDR3 loop spans 14 amino acids. After removal of 8 bases from V and 3 bases from J, the junction contained 7 bases not matched to a gene. DNA of the CDR3: TGTGCCAGCCGGCGGACAGGGGAGGACTATGGCTACACCTTC. Amino acids: CASRRTGEDYGYTF.

This sequence joins TRBV19 and TRBJ1-2, with a weak D call TRBD1 (5 bases). The germline V and J ends were trimmed by 7 bases and 7 bases, with 16 bases remaining between them. This CDR3 has 13 amino acids. The germline V gene has CDR1 LNHDA and CDR2 SQIVND (reference sequence). In nucleotides, the CDR3 is TGTGCCAGTAAGGGGATCAGGGTGCGTGGCTACACCTTC. This encodes CASKGIRVRGYTF.

The chain links TRBV5-4 to TRBJ2-5, with 8 bases identical to TRBD2. Trimming cost V 3 bases and J 3 bases; bases outside gene matches: 7. CDR1 is SGHNT, CDR2 YYREEE, per germline (reference sequence). There are 15 residues in the CDR3. The CDR3 bases are TGTGCCAGCAGCTCCCCAGGAGCGGGGGAAGAGACCCAGTACTTC. Translation: CASSSPGAGEETQYF.

The gene calls are TRBV6-2 or TRBV6-3 and TRBJ2-7; D is unresolved. The V and J ends lost 2 bases and 0 bases respectively, with 11 bases between them. The CDR3 covers 15 residues. Germline CDR1 MNHEY, CDR2 SVGEGT. In DNA, the CDR3 is TGTGCCAGCAGTTACGATACCGCGAGCTCCTACGAGCAGTACTTC. Protein product: CASSYDTASSYEQYF.

The chain is built from TRBV28 and TRBJ2-7; D remains ambiguous. From germline, CDR1 is MDHEN and CDR2 SYDVKM. The ends were cut back, 7 bases at V and 0 bases at J, with 10 bases in the middle. This CDR3 is 13 amino acids long. CDR3 region: CASMRLRSYEQYF. CDR3 nucleotide sequence: TGTGCCAGCATGCGACTTCGCTCCTACGAGCAGTACTTC.